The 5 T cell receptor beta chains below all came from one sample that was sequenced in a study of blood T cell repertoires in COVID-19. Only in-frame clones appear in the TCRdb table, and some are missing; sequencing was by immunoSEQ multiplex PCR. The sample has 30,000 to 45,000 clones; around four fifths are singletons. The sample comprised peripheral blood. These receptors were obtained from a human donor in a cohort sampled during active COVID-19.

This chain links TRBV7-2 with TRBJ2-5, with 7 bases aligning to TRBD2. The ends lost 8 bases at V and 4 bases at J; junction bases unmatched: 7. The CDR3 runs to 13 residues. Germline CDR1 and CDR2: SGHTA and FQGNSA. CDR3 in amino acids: CASAGQRGETQYF. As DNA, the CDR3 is TGTGCCAGCGCTGGTCAGCGGGGAGAGACCCAGTACTTC.

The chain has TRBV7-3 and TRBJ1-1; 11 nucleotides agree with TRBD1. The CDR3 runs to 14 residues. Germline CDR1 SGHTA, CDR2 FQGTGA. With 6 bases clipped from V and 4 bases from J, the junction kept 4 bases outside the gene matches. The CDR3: CASSPGTGGTEAFF. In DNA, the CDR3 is TGTGCCAGCAGTCCCGGGACAGGGGGCACTGAAGCTTTCTTT.

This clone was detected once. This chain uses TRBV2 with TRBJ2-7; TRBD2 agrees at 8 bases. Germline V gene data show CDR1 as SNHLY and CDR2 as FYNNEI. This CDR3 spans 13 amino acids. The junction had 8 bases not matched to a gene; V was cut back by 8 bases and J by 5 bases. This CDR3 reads CASRGGIGDEQYF. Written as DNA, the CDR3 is TGTGCCAGCCGGGGGGGAATAGGGGACGAGCAGTACTTC.

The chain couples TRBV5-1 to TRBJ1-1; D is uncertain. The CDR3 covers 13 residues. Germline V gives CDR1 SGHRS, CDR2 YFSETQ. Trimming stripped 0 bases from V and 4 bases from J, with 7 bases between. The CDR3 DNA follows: TGCGCCAGCAGCTTGGCCTCAGGCACTGAAGCTTTCTTT. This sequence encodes CASSLASGTEAFF.

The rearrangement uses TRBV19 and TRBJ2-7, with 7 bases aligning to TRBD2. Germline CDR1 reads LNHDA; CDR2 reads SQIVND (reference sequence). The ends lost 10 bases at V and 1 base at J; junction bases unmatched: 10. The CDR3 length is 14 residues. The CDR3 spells CATARGLRSYEQYF. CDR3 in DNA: TGTGCCACCGCACGGGGACTACGATCCTACGAGCAGTACTTC.